This TCR beta chain emerged from a study of cytomegalovirus exposure and HLA in healthy donors. Across the whole study: Among about 179 million T cells, an earlier analysis found approximately 110 million unique TCR beta sequences. Roughly four fifths of more than 300 genotyped donors fell in the Caucasian-associated ancestry cluster. Study-wide points: Altogether, 164 TCR beta chains were recorded as cytomegalovirus-associated.

CDR3 length: 13 residues. Germline V gene data show CDR1 as WNHNN and CDR2 as SYGVQD (reference sequence). V was cut by 1 base and J by 7 bases, with 11 bases left in between. The count of this clone is one. Its antigen remains unidentified. The PCR had 60 Vbeta and 13 Jbeta primers. Here immunoSEQ multiplex PCR was the method, and the copy in TCRdb shows in-frame clones only, minus some. The data contain about 170,000 clones, roughly 79% of them singletons. The sample was PBMCs. The TCR originated in a woman in her twenties or thirties in good health and CMV-seropositive. The chain is built from TRBV10-1 and TRBJ2-7, with D possibly TRBD1 on 6 matching bases. The CDR3 region is CASSEYSRGEQYF. The CDR3 nucleotides read TGCGCCAGCAGTGAGTACTCAAGGGGGGAGCAGTACTTC.